This TCR beta chain originates from a study of blood T cell repertoires in COVID-19. Study in general: From the United States, Italy and Spain came samples of acute and convalescent COVID-19.

Per the germline V gene, CDR1 is SGHTA and CDR2 is FQGTGA. J lost 6 bases, V lost 0 bases, and 11 bases had no gene match. The CDR3 length is 18 residues. Authors' analysis steps: Amplification of reference gene primers provided the estimated nucleated cell counts. TCRdb's copy holds only in-frame clones and misses some; the assay was immunoSEQ multiplex PCR. The V and J calls and clone size come from that table; D and trimming were worked out from the DNA. The sample has roughly 330,000 clones, 89% seen once. The sequence was obtained from a man between 18 and 35 years old who had recovered from COVID-19. The source material was peripheral blood. The V gene is TRBV7-3, the J gene TRBJ2-1; 10 bases fit TRBD2. This CDR3 is CASSLTALSGGLVNEQFF. As DNA, the CDR3 is TGTGCCAGCAGCTTAACGGCCCTTAGCGGGGGGCTCGTCAATGAGCAGTTCTTC.